The 15 T cell receptor beta chains below were found in one sample sequenced in a study of T-cell memory formation after mild COVID-19. Each CDR3 protein gets one entry after TCRdb re-called the 5' RACE reads with MiXCR. Of about 430,000 distinct CDR3 sequences in the sample, under 20% were seen once. Sequencing was carried out using PBMCs or a T cell subset sorted from them (not recorded which). These receptors all stem from a man younger than 30 who had mild COVID-19 (a few samples of this study predate the infection). Cell type and time point are not known.

The chain combines TRBV4-3 with TRBJ1-6; 7 nucleotides match TRBD1. With V trimmed by 2 bases and J by 7 bases, 11 bases remained unmatched. Germline V gene lookup returns CDR1 LGHNA and CDR2 YSLEER. This CDR3 is 17 amino acids long. CDR3 loop: CASSQHRGGIMNSPLHF. DNA for the CDR3: TGCGCCAGCAGCCAACACAGGGGAGGGATCATGAATTCACCCCTCCACTTT.

This chain connects TRBV12-3 or TRBV12-4 to TRBJ1-1; D call uncertain. V shed 3 bases and J shed 4 bases, with 12 bases lying between them. CDR3 size: 14 residues. The DNA for the CDR3 is TGTGCCAGCAGTTTCGGCAGGCTGCCCACTGAAGCTTTCTTT. This gives the protein CASSFGRLPTEAFF.

About this clonotype: One junction end does not reproduce the germline sequence, and a read error may be involved. This chain links TRBV9 with TRBJ2-1; TRBD1 might be the D (6 bases). The CDR3 runs to 15 residues. Germline assignment: CDR1 SGDLS and CDR2 YYNGEE. Here the CDR3 DNA reads TGTGCCAGCAGCGCGCAACAGGGCTCCTACAGTGAGCAGTTCTTC. Its translation: CASSAQQGSYSEQFF.

This clonotype was counted between two and nine times. This chain connects TRBV27 to TRBJ2-2, with D perhaps TRBD2 (5 bases). Trimming left V 4 bases short and J 5 bases short, with 17 bases between. Germline V gene lookup returns CDR1 MNHEY and CDR2 SMNVEV (reference sequence). This CDR3 is built from 16 residues. CDR3 protein: CASSWLAELRTGELFF. CDR3 coding DNA: TGTGCCAGCAGTTGGCTAGCAGAACTAAGAACCGGGGAGCTGTTTTTT.

This clonotype turned up a few times. This chain uses TRBV7-2 with TRBJ2-1, with D maybe TRBD1 (6 bases). CDR3 length: 16 residues. Germline V lookup: CDR1 SGHTA, CDR2 FQGNSA. V gave up 1 base and J gave up 2 bases, with 12 bases separating them. The CDR3: CASSLGWGRTYNEQFF. The CDR3 DNA is TGTGCCAGCAGCTTAGGGTGGGGGCGCACCTACAATGAGCAGTTCTTC.

This clonotype turned up a few times. This chain joins TRBV7-2 and TRBJ2-5; D unresolved. The CDR3 totals 13 residues. Germline loops: CDR1 SGHTA, CDR2 FQGNSA. V lost 3 bases and J 2 bases, leaving 7 bases between the germline ends. The chain's CDR3 is CASSFYRQETQYF. The CDR3 DNA sequence: TGTGCCAGCAGCTTCTACCGGCAAGAGACCCAGTACTTC.

The chain carries TRBV10-3 and TRBJ2-3, with D unresolved. The germline CDR1 and CDR2 sequences are ENHRY and SYGVKD. Trimming took 2 bases from V and 9 from J, leaving 9 bases between them. The CDR3 is 12 amino acids. The CDR3 DNA is TGTGCCATCAGTGAGGTTTCCGACACGCAGTATTTT. It encodes CAISEVSDTQYF.

This clonotype occurred a few times. Germline and junction disagree at one end, which may indicate a read error. The genes are TRBV10-3 and TRBJ1-2, with a tentative D call TRBD1 (5 bases). Per germline, CDR1 ENHRY and CDR2 SYGVKD. The CDR3 consists of 12 residues. The CDR3 reads CAIIEKGQGYTF. CDR3 nucleotides: TGTGCCATCATTGAGAAGGGGCAGGGCTACACCTTC.

In this sample, this clonotype turned up a few times. The chain carries TRBV7-6 and TRBJ2-2; possible D gene TRBD1, 6 bases. Trimming took 5 bases from V and 0 from J, leaving 10 bases between them. Germline loops: CDR1 SGHVS, CDR2 FNYEAQ. This CDR3 is 15 amino acids long. The CDR3 region is CASSKDSANTGELFF. As DNA, the CDR3 is TGTGCCAGCAGCAAGGACAGTGCGAACACCGGGGAGCTGTTTTTT. The entire variable domain, with the rest obtained from reference TRBV7-6 and TRBJ2-2, is as follows: GAGVSQSPRYKVTKRGQDVALRCDPISGHVSLYWYRQALGQGPEFLTYFNYEAQQDKSGLPNDRFSAERPEGSISTLTIQRTEQRDSAMYRCASSKDSANTGELFFGEGSRLTVL.

This clonotype was seen a few times. V is TRBV4-2 and J is TRBJ2-3; D gene uncertain. Trimming shortened V by 4 bases and J by 2 bases, and 10 bases separated the two germline ends. The CDR3 is 14 residues long. Germline V gives CDR1 LGHNA, CDR2 YNFKEQ. CDR3 in amino acids: CASSLGEHTDTQYF. CDR3 in DNA: TGTGCCAGCAGCCTCGGAGAACACACAGATACGCAGTATTTT.

The CDR3 DNA follows: TGTGCCAGCAGTTTAGGTCCATTTGGAAACACCATATATTTT. Its translation is CASSLGPFGNTIYF. The chain combines TRBV28 with TRBJ1-3, with unresolved D. Germline-derived CDR1 and CDR2 are MDHEN and SYDVKM. The CDR3 sequence is 14 residues long. The V and J ends lost 2 bases and 3 bases respectively, with 8 bases between them.

There are many counts of this clonotype. The chain joins TRBV5-5 to TRBJ2-7; TRBD2 is a possible D gene (5 bases). This CDR3 comprises 15 residues. V was cut by 4 bases and J by 2 bases, with 16 bases left in between. Germline CDR1 reads SGHKS; CDR2 reads YYEKEE (reference sequence). The CDR3 DNA follows: TGTGCCAGCAGCATGATTACGTCCGGGACCTACGAGCAGTACTTC. Translating gives CASSMITSGTYEQYF. Filled out from reference TRBV5-5 and TRBJ2-7, the complete variable domain reads DAGVTQSPTHLIKTRGQQVTLRCSPISGHKSVSWYQQVLGQGPQFIFQYYEKEERGRGNFPDRFSARQFPNYSSELNVNALLLGDSALYLCASSMITSGTYEQYFGPGTRLTVT.

This clonotype has a count of ten or more. This chain links TRBV12-3 or TRBV12-4 with TRBJ2-2, with D possibly matching TRBD1 (5 bases). The CDR3 sequence is 15 residues long. Trimming pared 2 bases from V and 5 bases from J, leaving 12 bases between. This CDR3 reads CASSLRQGGTGELFF. CDR3 in DNA: TGTGCCAGCAGTTTAAGGCAGGGTGGAACCGGGGAGCTGTTTTTT.

The rearrangement uses TRBV4-1 and TRBJ2-5; D is ambiguous. Germline V gene lookup returns CDR1 MGHRA and CDR2 YSYEKL. The V and J ends lost 0 bases and 3 bases respectively, with 8 bases between them. The CDR3 consists of 14 residues. CDR3 sequence reads: CASSQDPQKETQYF. DNA for the CDR3: TGCGCCAGCAGCCAAGATCCACAGAAAGAGACCCAGTACTTC.

The table lists this clonotype with a few counts. The chain joins TRBV20-1 to TRBJ2-4, with 7 positions matching TRBD2. This CDR3 is built from 17 residues. Germline CDR1 and CDR2: DFQATT and SNEGSKA (reference sequence). Losses at the gene ends were 2 bases for V and 0 bases for J; bases not matched to a gene: 10. The CDR3 DNA sequence: TGCAGTGCTAGATCCTGGGGGGGGTTACTAGCCAAAAACATTCAGTACTTC. Translation gives CSARSWGGLLAKNIQYF.